The rows below give T cell receptor beta chains drawn from one sample of a study of CD8 T cells in ankylosing spondylitis. TCRdb reprocessed the 5' RACE reads via MiXCR and lists one record per CDR3 protein. The sample consists of around 220,000 distinct CDR3 sequences, about 10% of them appearing once. Sequencing input: blood, either unsorted or a sorted T cell fraction (not recorded which). The receptors come from a male donor with ankylosing spondylitis or in good health (not recorded which). CDR3s include the opening cysteine and the closing phenylalanine or tryptophan. The D gene is left open where the match is weak. Some rows have no size entry. The others give once, few or many, or a class for an expanded clone.

many | NA | TRBJ1-6 | TRBV7-9 | TGTGCCAGCAAAATCGCACTGACCAATTCACCCCTCCACTTT | CASKIALTNSPLHF
NA | TRBD2 | TRBJ2-1 | TRBV5-1 | TGCGCCAGCTGCCGGGGGGAGGCTAGCGGACTCAATGAGCAGTTCTTC | CASCRGEASGLNEQFF
few | TRBD2 | TRBJ2-5 | TRBV5-1 | TGCGCCAGCAGCCCCAAAAGGACTAGCGGGGGGGTTACTGTGCGGGAGACCCAGTACTTC | CASSPKRTSGGVTVRETQYF
many | TRBD1 | TRBJ2-3 | TRBV6-4 | TGTGCCAGCAGTGACGGGACAGGGGACTCAGATACGCAGTATTTT | CASSDGTGDSDTQYF
many | NA | TRBJ2-7 | TRBV5-6 | TGTGCCAGCAGCTATGTTGTAGGAAGCTCCTACGAGCAGTACTTC | CASSYVVGSSYEQYF
many | NA | TRBJ2-2 | TRBV5-6 | TGTGCCAGCAGCCTTCTACGAACAGGGACGGGCGGGGAGCTGTTTTTT | CASSLLRTGTGGELFF
many | TRBD1 | TRBJ1-1 | TRBV7-3 | TGTGCCAGCAGCCGACAGGGGGCCCTGAACACTGAAGCTTTCTTT | CASSRQGALNTEAFF
NA | TRBD1 | TRBJ1-2 | TRBV7-2 | TGTGCCAGCAGCTTAAGCCGAGGGACAGGGGCTAACTATGGCTACACCTTC | CASSLSRGTGANYGYTF
NA | NA | TRBJ2-6 | TRBV25-1 | TGTGCCAGCAGTGAGGGCTACGGGGGCTCTGGGGCCAACGTCCTGACTTTC | CASSEGYGGSGANVLTF
many | TRBD1 | TRBJ1-5 | TRBV5-1 | TGCGCCAGCAGCTTGGAGGGGGCAAGCAATCAGCCCCAGCATTTT | CASSLEGASNQPQHF
many | NA | TRBJ1-1 | TRBV5-1 | TGCGCCAGCAGGGGGGACCCGAACACTGAAGCTTTCTTT | CASRGDPNTEAFF
many | TRBD1 | TRBJ1-1 | TRBV18 | TGTGCCAGCTCACATCGGACAGGCGAGGTGACTGAAGCTTTCTTT | CASSHRTGEVTEAFF
many | NA | TRBJ1-5 | TRBV3-1 | TGTGCCAGCAGCCTACGTAGCGGAGGAGGCAATCAGCCCCAGCATTTT | CASSLRSGGGNQPQHF
few | NA | TRBJ1-2 | TRBV12-3/TRBV12-4 | TGTGCCAGCAGTTTAAGTGGCCGAGGCTACACCTTC | CASSLSGRGYTF
NA | TRBD2 | TRBJ2-4 | TRBV2 | TGTGCCAGCAGGGGGACTAGCGGGGGGAAAGCCAAAAACATTCAGTACTTC | CASRGTSGGKAKNIQYF
NA | NA | TRBJ2-7 | TRBV14 | TGTGCCAGCAGCCAAGGCGCGGGCTCCTACGAGCAGTACTTC | CASSQGAGSYEQYF
many | NA | TRBJ2-5 | TRBV29-1 | TGCAGCGTTGCCAGGGACCAAGAGACCCAGTACTTC | CSVARDQETQYF
NA | NA | TRBJ2-7 | TRBV10-3 | TGTGCCATCAGTGAGTCGCGGGTCTCCTACGAGCAGTACTTC | CAISESRVSYEQYF
many | NA | TRBJ2-7 | TRBV5-1 | TGCGCCAGCAGCTTACTCTCCTACGAGCAGTACTTC | CASSLLSYEQYF
many | NA | TRBJ2-4 | TRBV2 | TGTGCCAGCAGTGAAGACAGTCGCTTGGCCAAAAACATTCAGTACTTC | CASSEDSRLAKNIQYF
many | NA | TRBJ2-5 | TRBV5-6 | TGTGCCAGCAGCTTGGGCCGGTCGGAGACCCAGTACTTC | CASSLGRSETQYF
many | TRBD1 | TRBJ2-7 | TRBV5-6 | TGTGCCAGCAGCTTAGGGGACAGGGCCGCCTACGAGCAGTACTTC | CASSLGDRAAYEQYF
many | NA | TRBJ2-2 | TRBV6-5 | TGTGCCAGCAGTTACTCGGTGGCAGGGGACACCGGGGAGCTGTTTTTT | CASSYSVAGDTGELFF
NA | TRBD2 | TRBJ2-5 | TRBV7-2 | TGTGCCAGCAGCTACGGACTAGCGGGGGGGGGCAAAGAGACCCAGTACTTC | CASSYGLAGGGKETQYF
many | TRBD1 | TRBJ1-2 | TRBV7-9 | TGTGCCAGCAGCCAACAAGCCGGGACAGGGGAGTATGGCTACACCTTC | CASSQQAGTGEYGYTF
few | NA | TRBJ1-1 | TRBV12-3/TRBV12-4 | TGTGCCAGCAGTTTACTCGACGGGAACACTGAAGCTTTCTTT | CASSLLDGNTEAFF
few | TRBD2 | TRBJ2-2 | TRBV9 | TGTGCCAGCAGCACGACTAGCCTGAACACCGGGGAGCTGTTTTTT | CASSTTSLNTGELFF
many | NA | TRBJ1-2 | TRBV15 | TGTGCCACCAGCATCGCCGGGACATCCACTGGCTACACCTTC | CATSIAGTSTGYTF
NA | NA | TRBJ2-7 | TRBV12-3/TRBV12-4 | TGTGCCAGCAGTTCCGGTGCCCAGGGCCACGAGCAGTACTTC | CASSSGAQGHEQYF
few | TRBD1 | TRBJ1-2 | TRBV5-1 | TGCGCCAGGACTGGGGATAAGGGACAGGGAAACTATGGCGACACCTTC | CARTGDKGQGNYGDTF
NA | NA | TRBJ2-5 | TRBV15 | TGTGCCACCAGCAGCCAATTAGAGGAGACCCAGTACTTC | CATSSQLEETQYF
NA | NA | TRBJ1-6 | TRBV18 | TGTGCCAGCTCACCACCGTGGCCCTTTGGGGATTCACCCCTCCACTTT | CASSPPWPFGDSPLHF
many | TRBD1 | TRBJ2-7 | TRBV5-1 | TGCGCCAGCAGCTTTAGCCAGGGGGCTGGGGAGCAGTACTTC | CASSFSQGAGEQYF
few | TRBD2 | TRBJ2-7 | TRBV29-1 | TGCAGCGTGCTCGGCGCGGGAGCCTACGAGCAGTACTTC | CSVLGAGAYEQYF
NA | TRBD1 | TRBJ1-6 | TRBV2 | TGTGCCAGCAGAGAGACAGGGAGGAAGGGACCCCTCCACTTT | CASRETGRKGPLHF
NA | TRBD2 | TRBJ2-5 | TRBV29-1 | TGCAGCGTTGCCAGCGGGGGGGCTAATCTTGGTGGGGAGACCCAGTACTTC | CSVASGGANLGGETQYF
NA | TRBD2 | TRBJ2-1 | TRBV5-1 | TGCGCCAGCAGCTCCACCGGGACTAGCGGGGGAAATGAGCAGTTCTTC | CASSSTGTSGGNEQFF
many | NA | TRBJ1-1 | TRBV12-3/TRBV12-4 | TGTGCCAGCAGTTTAATCCTTTTTGGAGGAGCTTTCTTT | CASSLILFGGAFF
many | NA | TRBJ2-5 | TRBV20-1 | TGCAGTGCTCTCCGACCCCAGGACCAAGAGACCCAGTACTTC | CSALRPQDQETQYF
many | NA | TRBJ2-1 | TRBV18 | TGTGCCAGCTCACCACGAGAAACAGGGACGATGAATGAGCAGTTCTTC | CASSPRETGTMNEQFF
many | TRBD1 | TRBJ1-6 | TRBV6-5 | TGTGCCAGCAGTTCCCGGGACAGTCTCTATAATTCACCCCTCCACTTT | CASSSRDSLYNSPLHF
many | NA | TRBJ1-1 | TRBV12-3/TRBV12-4 | TGTGCCAGCAGTTTAAAGGGTACTGAAGCTTTCTTT | CASSLKGTEAFF
many | TRBD1 | TRBJ1-1 | TRBV12-3/TRBV12-4 | TGTGCCAGCACCCCTAGGACAGGGGGGTTCACTGAAGCTTTCTTT | CASTPRTGGFTEAFF
many | NA | TRBJ2-7 | TRBV29-1 | TGCAGCGTCCCTGGCGTGAGCTCCTACGAGCAGTACTTC | CSVPGVSSYEQYF
few | TRBD1 | TRBJ2-5 | TRBV7-2 | TGTGCCAGCAGCGAACAGGGGTGGGAGACCCAGTACTTC | CASSEQGWETQYF
few | TRBD2 | TRBJ2-5 | TRBV9 | TGTGCCAGCAGCGTAGGGAACGGGGGGGAGACCCAGTACTTC | CASSVGNGGETQYF
many | TRBD1 | TRBJ2-7 | TRBV6-2/TRBV6-3 | TGTGCCAGCAGTTACCGGGGACAGCACTACGAGCAGTACTTC | CASSYRGQHYEQYF
NA | NA | TRBJ2-5 | TRBV5-1 | TGCGCCAGCAGCTTGCAGCTCGAAGGGGGGAGAGAGACCCAGTACTTC | CASSLQLEGGRETQYF
many | NA | TRBJ1-1 | TRBV5-1 | TGCGCCAGCAGTCGGGAGGGGGGCGACACTGAAGCTTTCTTT | CASSREGGDTEAFF
NA | NA | TRBJ1-1 | TRBV12-3/TRBV12-4 | TGTGCCAGCAGTCCACAGGGACGCACTGAAGCTTTCTTT | CASSPQGRTEAFF
NA | TRBD1 | TRBJ2-2 | TRBV3-1 | TGTGCCAGCAGCCAAGTTGGTGGGACAGGGGCCACCGGGGAGCTGTTTTTT | CASSQVGGTGATGELFF
NA | NA | TRBJ2-7 | TRBV12-3/TRBV12-4 | TGTGCCAGCAGTTTAGACGCGGGTGGCGAGCAGTACTTC | CASSLDAGGEQYF
NA | TRBD1 | TRBJ2-7 | TRBV6-5 | TGTGCCAGCAGTTTCCCGACAGGGGTCCCATACGAGCAGTACTTC | CASSFPTGVPYEQYF
many | NA | TRBJ2-2 | TRBV6-5 | TGTGCCAGCAGTTACTCTGGACGGACGCCTAACACCGGGGAGCTGTTTTTT | CASSYSGRTPNTGELFF
many | TRBD2 | TRBJ2-3 | TRBV5-1 | TGCGCCAGCAGCTCCCGGGGGGACACAGATACGCAGTATTTT | CASSSRGDTDTQYF